This TCR beta chain was captured in a study of cytomegalovirus exposure and HLA in healthy donors. Turning to the study itself: Most genotyped donors, approximately 77% of more than 300, had Caucasian-associated genetic ancestry.

CDR1 SGHVS and CDR2 FQNEAQ come from the germline V gene. Trimming cost V 4 bases and J 7 bases; bases outside gene matches: 12. The CDR3 sequence is 15 residues long. The PCR had 60 Vbeta and 13 Jbeta primers. This table comes from immunoSEQ multiplex PCR, and its TCRdb copy is limited to in-frame clones, with some not included. The sample lists roughly 170,000 clones, around 84% seen once, with about 1.3% in the top ten. V and J are TRBV7-8 and TRBJ1-2; the match to TRBD1 covers 7 bases. The clonotype was recovered from a girl under 10 years old in good health and CMV-seropositive. Source material: PBMCs. The CDR3 sequence is CASSSGGRDRSGYTF. CDR3 coding DNA: TGTGCCAGCAGCTCGGGCGGACGGGACAGATCTGGCTACACCTTC.